Listed here are 30 T cell receptor beta chains from one sample, sequenced in a study of Ad26.COV2.S vaccination and SARS-CoV-2 variants (TCRdb year 2021). This sample's time point label indicates: individuals recovered from natural SARS-CoV-2 infection. Library generation was performed with the immunoSEQ multiplex PCR assay. TCRdb took this table from immuneACCESS and kept in-frame rearrangements with V and J called. Such tables lack part of the clones; where checked against another copy, unresolved V genes explain under half of the gap, and the rest is unexplained. Here the sample has around 94,000 clones; around 81% occur a single time. Jointly, the top ten make up 15% to 20% of the sample. Sequenced here: peripheral blood, sampled after recovery from COVID-19. These receptors all stem from a human donor who had recovered from COVID-19.

This CDR3 reads CATSGGQQETQYF. Written as DNA, the CDR3 is TGTGCCACCAGCGGGGGCCAACAAGAGACCCAGTACTTC. The V and J genes are TRBV15 and TRBJ2-5, with D perhaps matching TRBD1 (6 bases). The CDR3 contains 13 residues. From germline, CDR1 is LNHNV and CDR2 YYDKDF (reference sequence). Deletions cut 5 bases from V and 2 bases from J, with 9 bases between. Full variable domain (missing parts from reference TRBV15 and TRBJ2-5): DAMVIQNPRYQVTQFGKPVTLSCSQTLNHNVMYWYQQKSSQAPKLLFHYYDKDFNNEADTPDNFQSRRPNTSFCFLDIRSPGLGDTAMYLCATSGGQQETQYFGPGTRLLVL.

A single count supports this clone. This chain joins TRBV4-2 and TRBJ1-3, with TRBD1 matching over 7 bases. The CDR3 consists of 17 residues. Trimming at V came to 0 bases and at J to 3 bases, leaving 8 bases not matched to a gene. The germline V gene has CDR1 LGHNA and CDR2 YNFKEQ. CDR3 bases: TGTGCCAGCAGCCAAGAGGAGGGGGCCTATAGTGGAAACACCATATATTTT. Protein sequence: CASSQEEGAYSGNTIYF.

This clone was counted a few times. The chain is built from TRBV7-7 and TRBJ2-5; D remains unclear. Trimming left V 4 bases short and J 5 bases short, with 11 bases between. Germline CDR1 SSHAT, CDR2 FNYEAQ (reference sequence). The CDR3 runs to 13 residues. The CDR3 loop reads CASSSRLTETQYF. In DNA form, the CDR3 reads TGTGCCAGCAGCTCCAGACTGACGGAGACCCAGTACTTC. The variable domain in full, with the rest retrieved from reference TRBV7-7 and TRBJ2-5, is GAGVSQSPRYKVTKRGQDVTLRCDPISSHATLYWYQQALGQGPEFLTYFNYEAQPDKSGLPSDRFSAERPEGSISTLTIQRTEQRDSAMYRCASSSRLTETQYFGPGTRLLVL.

The chain recombines TRBV7-8 with TRBJ2-7, with no clear D. CDR1 SGHVS and CDR2 FQNEAQ come from the germline V gene. This CDR3 spans 12 amino acids. Between the trimmed V and J ends, which lost 5 bases and 2 bases, there was a span of 7 bases. CDR3 amino acids: CASSPNAYEQYF. The CDR3 DNA reads as TGTGCCAGCAGCCCAAATGCCTACGAGCAGTACTTC.

This chain links TRBV18 with TRBJ1-2; no firm D call. This CDR3 is built from 13 residues. Germline assignment: CDR1 KGHSH and CDR2 LQKENI. V was pared by 2 bases and J by 3 bases, with 7 bases between. The CDR3 DNA is TGTGCCAGCTCACCAGAACGGTACTATGGCTACACCTTC. This codes for CASSPERYYGYTF.

This clone was detected only once. The chain uses TRBV7-2 and TRBJ1-3, with D perhaps matching TRBD1 (5 bases). The V end lost 1 base, the J end lost 4 bases, and 5 bases lay between the germline ends. The CDR3 runs 13 residues. Germline values: CDR1 SGHTA, CDR2 FQGNSA. The CDR3 loop reads CASSLDRGNTIYF. The CDR3 DNA reads as TGTGCCAGCAGCTTAGACAGGGGAAACACCATATATTTT.

The V call is TRBV5-1, the J call TRBJ1-1; no clear D. The CDR3 runs to 15 residues. V was clipped by 1 base and J by 3 bases, with 13 bases between them. Germline V gene lookup returns CDR1 SGHRS and CDR2 YFSETQ. The CDR3 DNA is TGCGCCAGCAGCTTGATAAGGCAGGCGGACACTGAAGCTTTCTTT. This gives the protein CASSLIRQADTEAFF.

The genes are TRBV19 and TRBJ2-5; 11 bases line up with TRBD2. The germline V gene has CDR1 LNHDA and CDR2 SQIVND (reference sequence). The CDR3 loop spans 16 amino acids. J was trimmed by 0 bases and V by 5 bases; bases with no gene match: 5. The CDR3 sequence is CASSARLAGNQETQYF. As DNA, the CDR3 is TGTGCCAGTAGTGCCAGACTAGCGGGGAACCAAGAGACCCAGTACTTC.

The sample holds a few counts of this clone. The chain recombines TRBV9 with TRBJ2-1; 7 bases are shared with TRBD1. J was trimmed by 7 bases and V by 4 bases; bases with no gene match: 11. The germline V gene encodes CDR1 SGDLS and CDR2 YYNGEE. This CDR3 has 15 amino acids. CDR3 protein: CASSPPGTVLNEQFF. CDR3 coding DNA: TGTGCCAGCAGCCCCCCAGGGACAGTATTGAATGAGCAGTTCTTC.

Written as DNA, the CDR3 is TGTGCCAGCAGCTTAGGGCGAGGTAGGCAGCCCCAGCATTTT. The encoded protein is CASSLGRGRQPQHF. The chain is built from TRBV7-9 and TRBJ1-5; no firm D call. The CDR3 totals 14 residues. Trimming removed 1 base from V and 7 bases from J, with 11 bases in between. CDR1 is SEHNR, CDR2 FQNEAQ, per germline (reference sequence).

The chain is built from TRBV6-2 or TRBV6-3 and TRBJ2-3; 7 bases align to TRBD2. Germline V gene data show CDR1 as MNHEY and CDR2 as SVGEGT. Trimming cost V 3 bases and J 2 bases; bases outside gene matches: 8. The CDR3 is 16 residues long. CDR3 nucleotide sequence: TGTGCCAGCAGTTATGTTTGGCGGGGGATCACAGATACGCAGTATTTT. Its protein product is CASSYVWRGITDTQYF.

The V gene is TRBV6-5, the J gene TRBJ1-2; TRBD1 matches 7 bases. This CDR3 has 14 residues. Losses at the gene ends were 2 bases for V and 2 bases for J; bases not matched to a gene: 2. Germline values: CDR1 MNHEY, CDR2 SVGAGI. CDR3 nucleotide sequence: TGTGCCAGCAGTTACGACAGGGAAAACTATGGCTACACCTTC. Amino acid sequence: CASSYDRENYGYTF.

This sequence joins TRBV9 and TRBJ2-5; D might be TRBD1 (7 bases). V lost 1 base and J lost 5, with 24 bases in between. Germline CDR1 and CDR2: SGDLS and YYNGEE. This CDR3 region has 18 residues. CDR3 in DNA: TGTGCCAGCAGCGTAACTGGAGGGGGCGGTTTTTTTTCGGAGACCCAGTACTTC. It specifies CASSVTGGGGFFSETQYF.

This clone was found once. The rearrangement links TRBV12-3 or TRBV12-4 to TRBJ1-2, with D possibly TRBD1 on 5 matching bases. V was trimmed by 7 bases and J by 7 bases, leaving 16 bases between them. The CDR3 has 13 residues. CDR3 nucleotides: TGTGCCAGCAAGTCGGGGGGTTGGGTTGGCTACACCTTC. It translates to CASKSGGWVGYTF.

This chain's CDR3 is CAISVGQSSGNTIYF. CDR3 bases: TGTGCCATCAGTGTCGGACAGAGCTCTGGAAACACCATATATTTT. The genes are TRBV10-3 and TRBJ1-3; a weak D match, TRBD1 (6 bases). V was clipped by 4 bases and J by 0 bases, with 10 bases between them. CDR3 length: 15 amino acids. Germline V gives CDR1 ENHRY, CDR2 SYGVKD.

This clone came up a few times. The chain recombines TRBV28 with TRBJ1-5; possibly TRBD1 for D (6 bases). Germline CDR1 is MDHEN and CDR2 is SYDVKM. The CDR3 loop spans 14 amino acids. V shed 6 bases and J shed 5 bases, with 14 bases lying between them. In DNA, the CDR3 is TGTGCCAGCAGGACGCAGGGGATATATCAGCCCCAGCATTTT. Its translation: CASRTQGIYQPQHF.

The V gene is TRBV7-9, the J gene TRBJ1-1, with 10 bases that match TRBD1. Germline values: CDR1 SEHNR, CDR2 FQNEAQ (reference sequence). The CDR3 consists of 16 residues. J lost 10 bases, V lost 2 bases, and 13 bases had no gene match. The CDR3 loop reads CASSLRRGQGKNSAFF. The DNA of the CDR3 is TGTGCCAGCAGCTTACGCCGGGGACAGGGGAAAAATTCAGCTTTCTTT.

This chain joins TRBV5-5 and TRBJ1-3; tentatively, D is TRBD1 (6 bases). The V end was cut by 6 bases, the J end by 3 bases, with 19 bases between. Germline loops: CDR1 SGHKS, CDR2 YYEKEE (reference sequence). The CDR3 sequence is 16 residues long. CDR3 DNA: TGTGCCAGCACGAGATCAACACAGGGTAATGGAAACACCATATATTTT. Its protein product is CASTRSTQGNGNTIYF.

CDR3 sequence: CASSEEVVSYNEQFF. In DNA, the CDR3 is TGTGCCAGCAGTGAGGAGGTCGTGAGTTACAATGAGCAGTTCTTC. The chain is built from TRBV2 and TRBJ2-1, with a possible D match to TRBD2 (5 bases). Trimming pared 3 bases from V and 4 bases from J, leaving 13 bases between. This CDR3 has 15 residues. Germline assignment: CDR1 SNHLY and CDR2 FYNNEI.

The chain links TRBV4-1 to TRBJ2-7, with 8 nucleotides matching TRBD2. Trimming removed 0 bases from V and 2 bases from J; junction bases left unmatched: 12. The V gene's germline CDR1 is MGHRA and CDR2 YSYEKL. This CDR3 is built from 18 residues. The CDR3 protein is CASSQELAGGTTAYEQYF. Here the CDR3 DNA reads TGCGCCAGCAGCCAAGAACTCGCGGGGGGAACTACCGCCTACGAGCAGTACTTC.

The genes are TRBV5-1 and TRBJ2-7; TRBD2 matches 8 bases. Germline-derived CDR1 and CDR2 are SGHRS and YFSETQ. The CDR3 loop spans 14 amino acids. Trimming cost V 4 bases and J 6 bases; bases outside gene matches: 9. CDR3 DNA: TGCGCCAGCAGCGGGACTAGTTACCTCGCCGAGCAGTACTTC. It is translated as CASSGTSYLAEQYF. Supplemented by reference TRBV5-1 and TRBJ2-7, the full variable domain reads KAGVTQTPRYLIKTRGQQVTLSCSPISGHRSVSWYQQTPGQGLQFLFEYFSETQRNKGNFPGRFSGRQFSNSRSEMNVSTLELGDSALYLCASSGTSYLAEQYFGPGTRLTVT.

The chain employs TRBV3-1 (or the pseudogene TRBV3-2) and TRBJ2-1; no reliable D call. CDR1 LGHDT and CDR2 YNNKEL come from the germline V gene (reference sequence). Trimming removed 3 bases from V and 8 bases from J, with 5 bases in between. The CDR3 has 11 residues. The CDR3 is CASSQYHEQFF. Written as DNA, the CDR3 is TGTGCCAGCAGCCAGTACCATGAGCAGTTCTTC.

V and J are TRBV4-1 and TRBJ2-5, with D possibly matching TRBD1 (5 bases). Germline CDR1 and CDR2: MGHRA and YSYEKL. Trimming stripped 1 base from V and 4 bases from J, with 7 bases between. The CDR3 length is 13 residues. The CDR3 DNA follows: TGCGCCAGCAGCCAAGCCCAGGGAGAGACCCAGTACTTC. Translating gives CASSQAQGETQYF.

The V call is TRBV5-1, the J call TRBJ1-2, with 8 bases fitting TRBD1. V shed 4 bases, J shed 2 bases, and the junction held 4 bases outside the gene matches. This CDR3 has 14 residues. Per the germline V gene, CDR1 is SGHRS and CDR2 is YFSETQ. The CDR3 protein is CASSPGQENYGYTF. CDR3 bases: TGCGCCAGCAGCCCGGGACAGGAGAACTATGGCTACACCTTC.

The sample holds a few counts of this clone. V and J are TRBV6-7 and TRBJ1-3; D remains ambiguous. TRBV6-7 is identified as an open reading frame with a role that is uncertain. V lost 7 bases, J lost 4 bases, and 17 bases lay in between. This CDR3 is built from 15 residues. This CDR3 reads CASTDGPLDGNTIYF. CDR3 nucleotides: TGTGCCAGCACCGACGGTCCCTTAGACGGAAACACCATATATTTT.

This chain connects TRBV5-1 to TRBJ2-2, with a tentative D call TRBD1 (7 bases). The CDR3 has 15 amino acids. The germline V gene encodes CDR1 SGHRS and CDR2 YFSETQ. V was clipped by 6 bases and J by 4 bases, with 16 bases between them. CDR3 in amino acids: CASNEEGAGTGELFF. CDR3 DNA: TGCGCCAGCAATGAGGAGGGGGCTGGCACCGGGGAGCTGTTTTTT.

The chain is built from TRBV4-2 and TRBJ2-5; a possible D gene is TRBD2 (6 bases). Germline V gene data show CDR1 as LGHNA and CDR2 as YNFKEQ. Between the trimmed V and J ends, which lost 4 bases and 0 bases, there was a span of 9 bases. The CDR3 is 14 amino acids. CDR3 protein: CASSPDYNQETQYF. In DNA form, the CDR3 reads TGTGCCAGCAGCCCGGACTACAACCAAGAGACCCAGTACTTC.

J is TRBJ2-5 and V is TRBV5-1; no clear D. The CDR3 sequence is 12 residues long. Germline CDR1 and CDR2: SGHRS and YFSETQ. V lost 1 base to trimming and J lost 2 bases, with 3 bases between them. The CDR3 DNA sequence: TGCGCCAGCAGCTTGCGACAAGAGACCCAGTACTTC. Translated: CASSLRQETQYF.

The chain has TRBV3-1 (or the pseudogene TRBV3-2) and TRBJ1-3; D uncertain. The ends were cut back, 2 bases at V and 4 bases at J, with 15 bases in the middle. The germline gives CDR1 LGHDT, CDR2 YNNKEL (reference sequence). CDR3 length: 16 amino acids. CDR3 DNA: TGTGCCAGCAGCCAACCAATTGGGGTTGCCGGAAACACCATATATTTT. The encoded protein is CASSQPIGVAGNTIYF.

The rearrangement joins TRBV5-1 to TRBJ2-1; TRBD1 might be the D (6 bases). Germline CDR1 is SGHRS and CDR2 is YFSETQ. The length of the CDR3 is 13 residues. The V end lost 0 bases, the J end lost 6 bases, and 7 bases lay between the germline ends. Written as DNA, the CDR3 is TGCGCCAGCAGCTTGGAAGGGGGCAATGAGCAGTTCTTC. Its translation is CASSLEGGNEQFF.